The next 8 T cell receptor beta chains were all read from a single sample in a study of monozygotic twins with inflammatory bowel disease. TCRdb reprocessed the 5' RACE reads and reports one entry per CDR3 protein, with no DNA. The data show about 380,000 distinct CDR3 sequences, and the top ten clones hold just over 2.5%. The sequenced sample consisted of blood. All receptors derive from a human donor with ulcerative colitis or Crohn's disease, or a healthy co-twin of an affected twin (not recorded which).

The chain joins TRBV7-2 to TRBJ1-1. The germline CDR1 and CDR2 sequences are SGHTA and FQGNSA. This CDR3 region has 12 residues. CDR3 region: CASRRNDPEAFF.

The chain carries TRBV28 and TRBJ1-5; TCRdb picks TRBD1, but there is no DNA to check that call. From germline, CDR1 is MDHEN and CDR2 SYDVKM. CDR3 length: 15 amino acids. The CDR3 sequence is CASSTQGRGNQPQHF.

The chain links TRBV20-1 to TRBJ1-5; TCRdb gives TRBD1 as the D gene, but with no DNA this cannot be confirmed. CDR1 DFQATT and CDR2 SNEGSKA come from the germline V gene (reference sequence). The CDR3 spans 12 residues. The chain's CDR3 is CSARDGNQPQHF.

CDR3 sequence: CASGVGQVVSQRSSYEQYF. The chain is built from TRBV12-5 and TRBJ2-7. CDR1 is LGHNT, CDR2 FRNRAP, per germline. There are 19 residues in the CDR3.

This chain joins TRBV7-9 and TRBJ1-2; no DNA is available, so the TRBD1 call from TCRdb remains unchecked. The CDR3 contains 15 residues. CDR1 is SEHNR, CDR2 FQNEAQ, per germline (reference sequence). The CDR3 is CASSHNRGGSYGYTF. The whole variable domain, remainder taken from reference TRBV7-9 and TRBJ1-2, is DTGVSQNPRHKITKRGQNVTFRCDPISEHNRLYWYRQTLGQGPEFLTYFQNEAQLEKSRLLSDRFSAERPKGSFSTLEIQRTEQGDSAMYLCASSHNRGGSYGYTFGSGTRLTVV.

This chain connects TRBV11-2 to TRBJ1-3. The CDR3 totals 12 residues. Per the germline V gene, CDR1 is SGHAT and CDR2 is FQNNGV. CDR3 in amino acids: CASSPGGNTIYF.

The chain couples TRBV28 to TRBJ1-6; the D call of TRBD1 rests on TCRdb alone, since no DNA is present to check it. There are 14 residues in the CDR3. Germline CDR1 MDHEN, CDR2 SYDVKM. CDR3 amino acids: CASRSGTGNSPLHF.

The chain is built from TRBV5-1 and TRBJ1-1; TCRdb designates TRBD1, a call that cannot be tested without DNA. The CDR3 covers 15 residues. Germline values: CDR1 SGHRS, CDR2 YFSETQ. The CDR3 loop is CASSIGQTGNTEAFF.